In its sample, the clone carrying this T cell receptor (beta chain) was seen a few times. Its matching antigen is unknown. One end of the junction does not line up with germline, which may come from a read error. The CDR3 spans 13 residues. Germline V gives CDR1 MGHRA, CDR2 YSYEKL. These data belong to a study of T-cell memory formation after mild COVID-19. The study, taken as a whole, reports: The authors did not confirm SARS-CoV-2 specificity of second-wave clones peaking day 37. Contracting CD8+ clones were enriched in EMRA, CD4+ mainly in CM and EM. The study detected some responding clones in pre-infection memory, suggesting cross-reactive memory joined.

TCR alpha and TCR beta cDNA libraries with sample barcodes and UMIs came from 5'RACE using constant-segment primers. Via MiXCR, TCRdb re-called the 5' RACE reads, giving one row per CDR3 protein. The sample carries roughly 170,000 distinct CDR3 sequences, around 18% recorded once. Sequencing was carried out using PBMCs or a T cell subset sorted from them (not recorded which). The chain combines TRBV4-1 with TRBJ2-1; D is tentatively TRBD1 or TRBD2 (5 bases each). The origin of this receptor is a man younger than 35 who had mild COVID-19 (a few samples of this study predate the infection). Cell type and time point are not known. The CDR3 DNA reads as TGCGCCAGCAGCCAAGCCTTGGGGACCCCTATGGTCTTC. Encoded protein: CASSQALGTPMVF.